Sequencing of this T cell receptor (beta chain) was carried out in a study of blood T cell repertoires in COVID-19. Here immunoSEQ multiplex PCR was the method, and the copy in TCRdb shows in-frame clones only, minus some. The sample yields a few hundred thousand clones, about 88% seen once. This TCR was sampled from a woman in her forties or fifties who had recovered from COVID-19. The source material was PBMCs or T cells enriched from blood (not recorded which).

CDR3 nucleotides: TGTGCCAGCAGGGTACCGGGACTATCCCTCTACAATGAGCAGTTCTTC. This encodes CASRVPGLSLYNEQFF. The rearrangement joins TRBV21-1 to TRBJ2-1; TRBD2, as called in the table, went unchecked against the DNA. TRBV21-1 is a recognized pseudogene. The CDR3 spans 16 residues.